The sequence of this T cell receptor beta chain was determined in a study of PD-1 blockade in classical Hodgkin lymphoma (dated by TCRdb to the early 2020s). For the study in its entirety: Nivolumab dosing was 3 mg/kg intravenously every 2 weeks, continuing until either disease progression or unacceptable toxicity. To define a peripheral blood immune signature of response to PD-1 blockade in classical Hodgkin lymphoma, the study combined TCR beta sequencing with CyTOF. What the work shows at the level of the full study, not this receptor alone: Diversity was lower in patients who began nivolumab less than 1 year after ASCT, so these patients were left out of later analyses to avoid confounding by immune reconstitution. Baseline TCR diversity was reported to be lower in newly diagnosed patients than in healthy donors, and even lower in relapsed/refractory patients. Trial patients achieving complete response had baseline diversity similar to newly diagnosed patients, whereas partial responders and progressors had significantly lower diversity. Only a single clinical trial cohort was studied, and what caused the repertoire differences, possibly disease activity or prior therapy, remained undefined. By C4D1, a significant rise was seen in CD4+ TCR diversity but not in CD8+ TCR diversity (p=0.0027 vs p=0.16), and the rise was most apparent among complete responders (p=0.02).

Via the germline V gene, CDR1 is SGHAT and CDR2 FQNNGV. The cysteine opens and the phenylalanine closes a CDR3 of 14 amino acids. The entry retains the CDR3 DNA only, 42 bases that are in frame from base 1. V is reduced by 5 bases and J by 7 bases, leaving a spacing of 15 bases between them. Genomic DNA was isolated using the Qiagen DNeasy kit from unsorted PBMCs as well as from negatively selected CD4+ and CD8+ fractions. TCR beta CDR3 regions were amplified by immunoSEQ multiplex PCR using primers annealing to V and J segments. Amplification bias was minimized using a synthetic immune receptor repertoire, and residual bias was removed computationally after sequencing. Concerning the study's data processing: Custom Python scripts were used to quantify repertoire diversity as the Shannon entropy index. Unsorted, CD4+ and CD8+ repertoires were analyzed separately, except for combined analyses in which CD4+ and CD8+ sequences were merged in silico. Clonal expansion was defined as a frequency increase of at least 2-fold after treatment compared with C1D1, and clones undetected at baseline were assigned a pseudocount of 0.5. Singleton clones were defined as clones with 0 or 1 copy at C1D1, and non-singleton clones were defined as clones with 2 or more copies. Clones expanded in unsorted samples were labelled as CD4+, CD8+ or unknown by matching protein sequences in sorted samples from the same patient. Wilcoxon tests on paired samples were used to test diversity changes from C1D1 to C4D1. Here the immuneACCESS table is served through TCRdb, limited to in-frame sequences with V and J called. Missing clones are a known gap in these copies; in checked studies unresolved V genes cover under half, and the rest lacks a known reason. V, J and clone size were drawn from that table, and D and trimming were deduced from the DNA. This sample has about 29,000 clones in its table, and about 70% of those were observed once. Clones ranked in the top ten supply 3.5% to 4.5% of the sample.

The label giving this sample's time point can be read as: cycle 2 day 1 (C2D1) of nivolumab. Relapse after autologous stem cell transplantation had occurred in all trial patients, and cohorts A, B and C were distinguished by prior brentuximab vedotin exposure. The trial cohort was composed of about 60 patients with relapsed/refractory classical Hodgkin lymphoma, for whom complete response, partial response or progressive disease was recorded as best overall response. Trial patients were treated with single-agent nivolumab in the multi-cohort phase II CheckMate 205 trial. An independent review committee assessed best overall response using the 2007 International Working Group response criteria. PBMCs from the trial were collected at three points: immediately before nivolumab initiation (C1D1), and during therapy at cycle 2 day 1 and cycle 4 day 1. Peripheral blood was collected in 8 mL Vacutainer Cell Preparation Tubes, from which PBMCs were isolated by centrifugation and then cryopreserved.

Comment on this clone: Its antigen is still unknown. The sample holds no much larger clone one base away, and base qualities are not on file.

The sequence came from a human donor with classical Hodgkin lymphoma. Recombination connected TRBV11-2 to TRBJ1-5; 6 matching bases give a weak D call of TRBD1. The specimen comprised peripheral blood mononuclear cells (PBMCs), sampled before the second cycle of nivolumab. Here is the DNA: TGTGCCAGCAGCCCACTCCAGGGGAGGCAGCCCCAGCATTTT. Translated, this gives CASSPLQGRQPQHF.